This T cell receptor (beta chain) was identified in a study of vaccination and CD4 T cells after COVID-19. Study context: Some control cultures received a CEFX pool, which served as the positive control. Others received an HIV-1 Nef pool or no peptide.

Germline V gene sequence: CDR1 MNHNS, CDR2 SASEGT. This CDR3 is built from 15 residues. V was pared by 2 bases and J by 6 bases, with 11 bases between. Oncomine TCR Beta short-read sequencing was applied to DNA from cultured CD4+ T cells. TCRdb used MiXCR to reprocess the PCR reads, holding one entry per CDR3 protein. The data contain roughly 19,000 distinct CDR3 sequences, 53% of them singletons. Of note for this clonotype: Antigen specificity is unknown.

Findings and caveats of the study: Looking at convalescent patients, a median approximately 83% of reactive clones were present only post-vaccination.

Documented treatment: roughly 10-day PBMC culture with coronavirus spike peptide pools or control peptides (ViraFEST assay). V is TRBV6-1 and J is TRBJ1-6; D perhaps matches TRBD1 (5 bases). The sequences come from CD4+ T cells from blood, cultured in vitro, collected before SARS-CoV-2 vaccination. This TCR came from a human donor who had recovered from COVID-19. The CDR3 loop is CASSELTGSNSPLHF. The CDR3 DNA is TGTGCCAGCAGTGAATTAACAGGTTCTAATTCACCCCTCCACTTT.